The 8 T cell receptor beta chains listed next were all sequenced from one sample in a study of blood T cell repertoires in COVID-19. TCRdb's copy holds only in-frame clones and misses some; the assay was immunoSEQ multiplex PCR. The sample has approximately 250,000 clones, 86% seen once; the top ten hold around 12%. The sample consisted of peripheral blood. Receptor source: a woman in her 70s with COVID-19, enrolled during active disease.

This sequence joins TRBV5-1 and TRBJ2-1; TRBD1 matches 10 bases. V gave up 7 bases and J gave up 7 bases; unmatched junction bases: 8. The CDR3 is 14 residues long. From germline, CDR1 is SGHRS and CDR2 YFSETQ. The DNA for the CDR3 is TGCGCCAGCGACTGGACAGGGGGAGGGAATGAGCAGTTCTTC. This translates into CASDWTGGGNEQFF.

The gene calls are TRBV18 and TRBJ1-2; D remains ambiguous. Looked up from germline, CDR1 is KGHSH and CDR2 is LQKENI. There are 14 residues in the CDR3. V was shortened by 3 bases and J by 8 bases, with 16 bases between the two germline ends. The CDR3 bases are TGTGCCAGCTCACCCCGGGAGCTTGGATTCGGCTACACCTTC. Translating gives CASSPRELGFGYTF.

The rearrangement uses TRBV7-8 and TRBJ1-1; weak D call: TRBD1 (6 bases). The V and J ends lost 5 bases and 4 bases respectively, with 17 bases between them. The CDR3 loop spans 15 amino acids. Germline assignment: CDR1 SGHVS and CDR2 FQNEAQ. CDR3 loop: CASSRWTDQGTEAFF. The CDR3, as DNA: TGTGCCAGCAGCAGGTGGACAGACCAGGGCACTGAAGCTTTCTTT.

The rearrangement uses TRBV12-3 or TRBV12-4 and TRBJ1-2; TRBD1 matches at 7 bases. This CDR3 spans 13 amino acids. Trimming cost V 5 bases and J 4 bases; bases outside gene matches: 4. The CDR3 here is CASSHGTAYGYTF. The CDR3 bases are TGTGCCAGCAGTCACGGGACAGCCTATGGCTACACCTTC.

The genes are TRBV30 and TRBJ2-2; D unresolved. Germline-derived CDR1 and CDR2 are GTSNPN and SVGIG (reference sequence). The CDR3 spans 13 residues. V dropped 4 bases and J dropped 1 base, with 7 bases sitting between them. CDR3 in DNA: TGTGCCTGGAACTACCAGAACACCGGGGAGCTGTTTTTT. It codes for CAWNYQNTGELFF.

The V and J genes are TRBV7-9 and TRBJ1-1; 7 positions match TRBD1. The CDR3 sequence is 15 residues long. J gave up 3 bases and V 2 bases, and 6 bases lay outside the gene matches. Germline V gene sequence: CDR1 SEHNR, CDR2 FQNEAQ (reference sequence). CDR3 coding DNA: TGTGCCAGCAGCTTAATCCGGGACAGAGACACTGAAGCTTTCTTT. Amino acids: CASSLIRDRDTEAFF.

The gene calls are TRBV5-6 and TRBJ1-6, with D perhaps matching TRBD1 (6 bases). The CDR3 consists of 14 residues. The germline gives CDR1 SGHDT, CDR2 YYEEEE. Trimming left V 5 bases short and J 9 bases short, with 15 bases between. In DNA, the CDR3 is TGTGCCAGCAGATTAAGGGGGATATCTTCACCCCTCCACTTT. This encodes CASRLRGISSPLHF.

V and J are TRBV6-6 and TRBJ1-2; D unresolved. There are 14 residues in the CDR3. Looked up from germline, CDR1 is MNHNY and CDR2 is SVGAGI (reference sequence). V shed 2 bases and J shed 5 bases, with 12 bases lying between them. The CDR3, as DNA: TGTGCCAGCAGTTACCTAGGAGAGTTGTATGGCTACACCTTC. Translated: CASSYLGELYGYTF.